These T cell receptor beta chains were read from a single sample in a study of T-cell reconstitution after alpha-beta-depleted transplantation in children. TCRdb itself ran the PCR reads through MiXCR, one entry per CDR3 protein. The sample includes 4,000 or so distinct CDR3 sequences, approximately 9.6% of them seen just once. Material: PBMCs, mostly from graft donor cells, obtained 180 days after TCRalphabeta/CD19-depleted stem cell transplant. The receptors derive from a male patient aged 2 to 9 who had a stem cell transplant for acute lymphoblastic leukemia, so the T cells may come from the graft donor. Each CDR3 is given with its conserved first and last residue. Each record gives: V gene, J gene, clone size, CDR3 length, D gene, CDR3 DNA, CDR3 protein. A D gene is named only where the DNA matches it firmly. Size is stated as once, few, many, or a class for an expanded clone.

TRBV28,TRBJ2-2,many,16,-,TGTGCCAGCAGTTTCCCACAGGGCTCGGGTACCGGGGAGCTGTTTTTT,CASSFPQGSGTGELFF
TRBV7-9,TRBJ2-1,large,14,-,TGTGCCAGCAGCCACCAGACGGAAAACAATGAGCAGTTCTTC,CASSHQTENNEQFF
TRBV11-3,TRBJ1-5,many,17,TRBD1,TGTGCCAGCAGCTCCGGGACAGGGGGAATGCGCAATCAGCCCCAGCATTTT,CASSSGTGGMRNQPQHF
TRBV2,TRBJ1-5,many,14,TRBD1,TGTGCCAGCAGGGAGGGGGCTGGCAATCAGCCCCAGCATTTT,CASREGAGNQPQHF
TRBV7-2,TRBJ2-7,many,17,TRBD1,TGTGCCAGCAGCTTTTCGTTGACGGGACAGGGATCCTACGAGCAGTACTTC,CASSFSLTGQGSYEQYF
TRBV20-1,TRBJ2-3,medium-sized,14,-,TGCAGTGCCAAGAGGAGCTTCGACACAGATACGCAGTATTTT,CSAKRSFDTDTQYF
TRBV2,TRBJ2-1,medium-sized,15,-,TGTGCCAGCCGACTAGGGGAGAGCTCCTACAATGAGCAGTTCTTC,CASRLGESSYNEQFF
TRBV11-1,TRBJ1-2,many,15,TRBD1,TGTGCCAGCAGCATGGCCGGACAGGTTTTTTATGGCTACACCTTC,CASSMAGQVFYGYTF
TRBV10-3,TRBJ2-1,many,14,-,TGTGCCATCAGTCCGAAAAGCTCCTACAATGAGCAGTTCTTC,CAISPKSSYNEQFF
TRBV6-5,TRBJ2-7,many,16,TRBD1,TGTGCCAGCAGAACCCTCCGGGACAGGGAGGGCTACGAGCAGTACTTC,CASRTLRDREGYEQYF
TRBV7-9,TRBJ1-1,many,13,-,TGTGCCAGCAGCTTAGTCGGGACCAGTGAAGCTTTCTTT,CASSLVGTSEAFF